This TCR beta chain is from a study of blood T cell repertoires in COVID-19. The length of the CDR3 is 15 residues. V lost 5 bases to trimming and J lost 3 bases; unmatched junction nucleotides: 7. The germline V gene encodes CDR1 SGHDT and CDR2 YYEEEE. Data came from immunoSEQ multiplex PCR; TCRdb stores just in-frame clones and leaves some out. This table has about 210,000 clones, around 84% appearing once. Participants were aged roughly 18 to 90 years from more than 20 US areas. This clonotype was sampled from a man aged 25-40 years with acute COVID-19. This chain links TRBV5-6 with TRBJ1-4, with 7 bases aligning to TRBD1. Sequenced input: PBMCs or T cells enriched from blood (not recorded which). CDR3 amino acids: CASREKGAPNEKLFF. The DNA for the CDR3 is TGTGCCAGCAGAGAAAAGGGGGCCCCTAATGAAAAACTGTTTTTT.